This T cell receptor beta chain was sequenced for a study of CD8 T cells in Susac syndrome. This CDR3 spans 15 amino acids. Germline V gene lookup returns CDR1 SGHTA and CDR2 FQGNSA. The ends were cut back, 1 base at V and 3 bases at J, with 11 bases in the middle. Sequencing of TCR beta was carried out in blood CD8+ and CD4+ T cells. Relapsing-remitting disease, either stable or active, was present in the treatment-naive patients who were the multiple sclerosis controls. The CD8+ and CD4+ T cells were negatively isolated, with the TEMRA cells enriched by FACS. The RNA input was about 0.5 to 1 ug, and it was reverse transcribed with random hexamers. It was immunoSEQ multiplex PCR that amplified TCR beta CDR3 across 54 Vbeta and 13 Jbeta. TCRdb passed the immunoSEQ multiplex PCR reads through MiXCR, listing each CDR3 protein once. The sample holds roughly 130,000 distinct CDR3 sequences; roughly 95% are singletons and the top ten take about 0.11%.

Sample: CD4+ T cells from PBMCs. The sequence came from a human donor with multiple sclerosis. The V gene is TRBV7-2, the J gene TRBJ2-3; possible D gene TRBD1, 5 bases. The CDR3 nucleotides are TGTGCCAGCAGCTTAGTAGATCAGGGTACAGATACGCAGTATTTT. Protein: CASSLVDQGTDTQYF. Complete variable domain (other parts from reference TRBV7-2 and TRBJ2-3): GAGVSQSPSNKVTEKGKDVELRCDPISGHTALYWYRQSLGQGLEFLIYFQGNSAPDKSGLPSDRFSAERTGGSVSTLTIQRTQQEDSAVYLCASSLVDQGTDTQYFGPGTRLTVL.